The entry below describes one TCR beta chain. Seattle cases were enrolled at active infection and followed longitudinally. The data were taken from a study of blood T cell repertoires in COVID-19. CDR1 and CDR2 from the germline V gene are LGHNA and YNFKEQ. This CDR3 spans 15 amino acids. Between the trimmed V and J ends, which lost 0 bases and 2 bases, there was a span of 9 bases. Libraries were prepared by immunoSEQ multiplex PCR; TCRdb keeps only in-frame clonotypes and omits some of them. The table shows 200,000 to 250,000 clones, with around 81% occurring only once. The sequenced sample was peripheral blood. The chain links TRBV4-2 to TRBJ2-3, with D uncertain. This TCR was recovered from an elderly woman with COVID-19, enrolled during active disease. The CDR3: CASSQDPSLTDTQYF. In nucleotides, the CDR3 is TGTGCCAGCAGCCAAGACCCTAGTCTCACAGATACGCAGTATTTT.